The rows below give T cell receptor beta chains drawn from one sample of a study of T cell responses to AZD1222 COVID-19 vaccine. TCRdb's table, derived via immunoSEQ multiplex PCR, lists solely in-frame clones and lacks some. The sample includes tens of thousands of clones, about four fifths of them seen just once. The material was peripheral blood, obtained 28 days after the second AZD1222 dose. The receptors stem from an adult who received the AZD1222 COVID-19 vaccine. Each CDR3 is given with its conserved first and last residue. Each record gives: J gene, CDR3 length, V gene, D gene, clone size, CDR3 protein, CDR3 DNA. The D gene is left open where the match is weak. Clone size is given for some rows only: seen once, a few or many times, or a class if the clone is expanded.

j_gene: TRBJ2-1; len: 15; v_gene: TRBV5-8; d_gene: TRBD2; abundance: -; CDR3aa: CASSLRDYSYNEQFF; CDR3nt: TGTGCCAGCAGCCTCAGGGACTACTCCTACAATGAGCAGTTCTTC
j_gene: TRBJ1-5; len: 15; v_gene: TRBV5-6; d_gene: -; abundance: -; CDR3aa: CASSLAGGQAQPQHF; CDR3nt: TGTGCCAGCAGCTTGGCTGGGGGGCAGGCTCAGCCCCAGCATTTT
j_gene: TRBJ2-2; len: 17; v_gene: TRBV19; d_gene: TRBD1; abundance: once; CDR3aa: CASSIIRGLWDTGELFF; CDR3nt: TGTGCCAGTAGTATCATCAGGGGGCTATGGGACACCGGGGAGCTGTTTTTT
j_gene: TRBJ2-3; len: 13; v_gene: TRBV6-6; d_gene: TRBD1; abundance: -; CDR3aa: CASQTHRGDTQYF; CDR3nt: TGTGCCAGCCAAACTCACAGGGGCGATACGCAGTATTTT
j_gene: TRBJ2-7; len: 15; v_gene: TRBV30; d_gene: -; abundance: -; CDR3aa: CACSTAGGPFYEQYF; CDR3nt: TGTGCCTGCTCAACCGCCGGAGGTCCGTTCTACGAGCAGTACTTC
j_gene: TRBJ2-5; len: 13; v_gene: TRBV6-6; d_gene: -; abundance: -; CDR3aa: CASSYRHQETQYF; CDR3nt: TGTGCCAGCAGTTACCGGCACCAAGAGACCCAGTACTTC
j_gene: TRBJ2-1; len: 13; v_gene: TRBV3-1/TRBV3-2; d_gene: TRBD2; abundance: -; CDR3aa: CASSPGLAGEQFF; CDR3nt: TGTGCCAGCAGCCCGGGACTAGCTGGTGAGCAGTTCTTC
j_gene: TRBJ1-3; len: 15; v_gene: TRBV7-6; d_gene: -; abundance: -; CDR3aa: CASSLGPTSGNTIYF; CDR3nt: TGTGCCAGCAGTTTGGGACCGACCTCTGGAAACACCATATATTTT
j_gene: TRBJ1-1; len: 13; v_gene: TRBV7-9; d_gene: -; abundance: -; CDR3aa: CASSTYRAREAFF; CDR3nt: TGTGCCAGCAGCACTTACAGGGCCAGGGAAGCTTTCTTT
j_gene: TRBJ1-4; len: 19; v_gene: TRBV4-1; d_gene: TRBD1; abundance: few; CDR3aa: CASSRQTDRGTILNEKLFF; CDR3nt: TGCGCCAGCAGCCGCCAAACCGACAGGGGGACTATTCTCAATGAAAAACTGTTTTTT
j_gene: TRBJ2-1; len: 15; v_gene: TRBV7-2; d_gene: TRBD2; abundance: -; CDR3aa: CASSFQRDPRNEQFF; CDR3nt: TGTGCCAGCAGCTTCCAGCGGGACCCGAGAAATGAGCAGTTCTTC
j_gene: TRBJ1-5; len: 15; v_gene: TRBV6-1; d_gene: -; abundance: -; CDR3aa: CASSEDQGFNQPQHF; CDR3nt: TGTGCCAGCAGTGAAGATCAGGGGTTCAATCAGCCCCAGCATTTT
j_gene: TRBJ2-7; len: 14; v_gene: TRBV28; d_gene: TRBD2; abundance: -; CDR3aa: CATPGLAASYEQYF; CDR3nt: TGTGCCACCCCGGGACTAGCGGCTTCCTACGAGCAGTACTTC
j_gene: TRBJ1-1; len: 10; v_gene: TRBV23-1; d_gene: -; abundance: -; CDR3aa: CALMNTEAFF; CDR3nt: TGCGCCCTTATGAACACTGAAGCTTTCTTT
j_gene: TRBJ2-2; len: 15; v_gene: TRBV19; d_gene: -; abundance: -; CDR3aa: CASTTATGNTGELFF; CDR3nt: TGTGCCAGTACCACGGCGACAGGGAACACCGGGGAGCTGTTTTTT
j_gene: TRBJ2-1; len: 15; v_gene: TRBV10-3; d_gene: TRBD1; abundance: -; CDR3aa: CAIKPTGANYNEQFF; CDR3nt: TGTGCCATCAAACCGACAGGGGCTAACTACAATGAGCAGTTCTTC
j_gene: TRBJ1-2; len: 13; v_gene: TRBV6-6; d_gene: -; abundance: -; CDR3aa: CASSRDYGDGYTF; CDR3nt: TGTGCCAGCAGCCGTGATTACGGGGATGGCTACACCTTC
j_gene: TRBJ1-6; len: 17; v_gene: TRBV11-2; d_gene: TRBD1; abundance: -; CDR3aa: CASSVTGGGTLNSPLHF; CDR3nt: TGTGCCAGCAGCGTCACAGGGGGGGGGACCCTAAATTCACCCCTCCACTTT
j_gene: TRBJ2-7; len: 14; v_gene: TRBV7-2; d_gene: TRBD2; abundance: -; CDR3aa: CASSFPGLALEQYF; CDR3nt: TGTGCCAGCAGCTTTCCTGGACTAGCGCTCGAGCAGTACTTC
j_gene: TRBJ1-3; len: 15; v_gene: TRBV4-3; d_gene: -; abundance: -; CDR3aa: CASSRDRIAGNTIYF; CDR3nt: TGCGCCAGCAGCCGCGACAGGATCGCTGGAAACACCATATATTTT
j_gene: TRBJ2-7; len: 13; v_gene: TRBV7-2; d_gene: -; abundance: -; CDR3aa: CASSSDGRGEQYF; CDR3nt: TGTGCCAGCAGCTCGGACGGGAGAGGCGAGCAGTACTTC
j_gene: TRBJ2-7; len: 15; v_gene: TRBV28; d_gene: -; abundance: -; CDR3aa: CASSSPTPGNYEQYF; CDR3nt: TGTGCCAGCAGTTCTCCCACCCCAGGGAACTACGAGCAGTACTTC
j_gene: TRBJ1-6; len: 14; v_gene: TRBV28; d_gene: -; abundance: -; CDR3aa: CASRSTGINSPLHF; CDR3nt: TGTGCCAGCAGATCTACAGGTATAAATTCACCCCTCCACTTT
j_gene: TRBJ2-3; len: 11; v_gene: TRBV4-3; d_gene: -; abundance: -; CDR3aa: CASRMGDTQYF; CDR3nt: TGCGCCAGCCGCATGGGGGATACGCAGTATTTT
j_gene: TRBJ2-5; len: 14; v_gene: TRBV5-4; d_gene: -; abundance: -; CDR3aa: CASSPAEGPETQYF; CDR3nt: TGTGCCAGCAGCCCCGCGGAGGGGCCAGAGACCCAGTACTTC
j_gene: TRBJ2-1; len: 13; v_gene: TRBV27; d_gene: TRBD1; abundance: -; CDR3aa: CASSSNRGNEQFF; CDR3nt: TGTGCCAGCAGTTCTAACAGGGGAAATGAGCAGTTCTTC
j_gene: TRBJ1-2; len: 12; v_gene: TRBV7-9; d_gene: -; abundance: -; CDR3aa: CASSSNPLGYTF; CDR3nt: TGTGCCAGCAGCTCCAACCCCCTTGGCTACACCTTC
j_gene: TRBJ2-7; len: 13; v_gene: TRBV18; d_gene: TRBD1; abundance: -; CDR3aa: CASSPDRVGEQYF; CDR3nt: TGTGCCAGCTCACCTGACAGGGTGGGAGAGCAGTACTTC
j_gene: TRBJ2-5; len: 15; v_gene: TRBV7-6; d_gene: -; abundance: once; CDR3aa: CASSLARRGGETQYF; CDR3nt: TGTGCCAGCAGCTTAGCGAGGAGGGGAGGAGAGACCCAGTACTTC
j_gene: TRBJ2-7; len: 16; v_gene: TRBV10-2; d_gene: TRBD2; abundance: -; CDR3aa: CASSLRTSGKGGEQYF; CDR3nt: TGCGCCAGCAGTTTACGGACTAGCGGGAAGGGCGGCGAGCAGTACTTC
j_gene: TRBJ1-4; len: 12; v_gene: TRBV6-2/TRBV6-3; d_gene: -; abundance: -; CDR3aa: CASSPYTEKLFF; CDR3nt: TGTGCCAGCAGCCCTTACACCGAAAAACTGTTTTTT
j_gene: TRBJ2-5; len: 12; v_gene: TRBV19; d_gene: -; abundance: -; CDR3aa: CASSMSQETQYF; CDR3nt: TGTGCCAGTAGTATGTCCCAAGAGACCCAGTACTTC
j_gene: TRBJ2-7; len: 14; v_gene: TRBV18; d_gene: -; abundance: -; CDR3aa: CASSPPVGRTEQYF; CDR3nt: TGTGCCAGCTCACCACCGGTAGGAAGGACCGAGCAGTACTTC
j_gene: TRBJ2-2; len: 16; v_gene: TRBV19; d_gene: TRBD2; abundance: -; CDR3aa: CASSIFPSGSTGELFF; CDR3nt: TGTGCCAGTAGTATATTCCCTAGCGGTAGCACCGGGGAGCTGTTTTTT
j_gene: TRBJ2-2; len: 16; v_gene: TRBV14; d_gene: -; abundance: -; CDR3aa: CASSPRTAMNTGELFF; CDR3nt: TGTGCCAGCAGCCCCCGGACCGCTATGAACACCGGGGAGCTGTTTTTT
j_gene: TRBJ1-1; len: 15; v_gene: TRBV28; d_gene: -; abundance: -; CDR3aa: CASTKPPGVNTEAFF; CDR3nt: TGTGCCAGCACCAAACCCCCAGGGGTGAACACTGAAGCTTTCTTT
j_gene: TRBJ1-2; len: 17; v_gene: TRBV4-3; d_gene: TRBD1; abundance: -; CDR3aa: CASSQGGRGQGAGGYTF; CDR3nt: TGCGCCAGCAGCCAAGGGGGGCGCGGACAGGGCGCCGGTGGCTACACCTTC